Listed here are 27 T cell receptor beta chains from one sample, sequenced in a study of cytomegalovirus exposure and HLA in healthy donors. The PCR contained 60 Vbeta and 13 Jbeta primers. Libraries were prepared by immunoSEQ multiplex PCR; TCRdb keeps only in-frame clonotypes and omits some of them. The repertoire holds some 95,000 clones, with about 76% as singletons. Sequencing was performed on PBMCs. Source of these receptors: a woman in her forties in good health and CMV-seronegative.

V and J are TRBV5-1 and TRBJ1-6; 9 nucleotides match TRBD1. CDR1 and CDR2 (germline): SGHRS, YFSETQ. V shed 4 bases and J 13 bases; nucleotides not matched to a gene: 12. The CDR3 contains 15 residues. This CDR3 reads CASSRDRAKGDPLHF. The CDR3 region has the DNA TGCGCCAGCAGCCGGGACAGGGCGAAGGGGGACCCCCTCCACTTT.

CDR3 DNA sequence: TGTGCCAGCAGCACCGGGACAGCGAACACTGAAGCTTTCTTT. Protein sequence: CASSTGTANTEAFF. This sequence joins TRBV9 and TRBJ1-1; 7 bases are a match to TRBD1. The CDR3 has 14 amino acids. Trimming at V came to 4 bases and at J to 1 base, leaving 4 bases not matched to a gene. CDR1 and CDR2 (germline): SGDLS, YYNGEE.

The chain is built from TRBV7-8 and TRBJ1-3; 7 bases fit TRBD1. Per germline, CDR1 SGHVS and CDR2 FQNEAQ. The CDR3 runs to 15 residues. The junction had 6 bases not matched to a gene; V was cut back by 3 bases and J by 4 bases. This chain's CDR3 is CASSFGDSWGNTIYF. The CDR3 nucleotides are TGTGCCAGCAGCTTTGGGGACAGCTGGGGAAACACCATATATTTT.

The chain carries TRBV27 and TRBJ2-2, with TRBD2 identical over 14 bases. CDR3 length: 19 residues. Germline V gene data show CDR1 as MNHEY and CDR2 as SMNVEV (reference sequence). V was pared by 0 bases and J by 4 bases, with 7 bases of the junction left unmatched. The CDR3 coding sequence is TGTGCCAGCAGTTTATCGACTAGCGGGGGGGCGAGGGGCACCGGGGAGCTGTTTTTT. This translates into CASSLSTSGGARGTGELFF.

This chain uses TRBV6-6 with TRBJ2-7; possibly TRBD2 for D (6 bases). The CDR3 sequence is 12 residues long. The V and J ends lost 4 bases and 7 bases respectively, with 11 bases between them. The V gene's germline CDR1 is MNHNY and CDR2 SVGAGI (reference sequence). The CDR3, as DNA: TGTGCCAGCAGTTCGGCGGGACCGGAGCAGTACTTC. It is translated as CASSSAGPEQYF.

This sequence joins TRBV6-6 and TRBJ2-3, with D possibly being TRBD2 (5 bases). The germline CDR1 and CDR2 sequences are MNHNY and SVGAGI (reference sequence). V shed 4 bases and J shed 0 bases, with 8 bases lying between them. This CDR3 region has 14 residues. DNA of the CDR3: TGTGCCAGCAGTTGGAGAGGGAGCACAGATACGCAGTATTTT. As protein: CASSWRGSTDTQYF.

The chain has TRBV5-1 and TRBJ1-2, with TRBD1 matching over 7 bases. Germline V gene data show CDR1 as SGHRS and CDR2 as YFSETQ. The CDR3 runs 15 residues. The ends lost 4 bases at V and 0 bases at J; junction bases unmatched: 6. Here the CDR3 DNA reads TGCGCCAGCAGCCAAGGACAGGTGACTAACTATGGCTACACCTTC. Translation: CASSQGQVTNYGYTF.

The chain recombines TRBV5-8 with TRBJ1-2, with TRBD1 identical over 9 bases. The germline gives CDR1 SGHTS, CDR2 YDEGEE. CDR3 size: 17 residues. V gave up 6 bases and J gave up 0 bases; unmatched junction bases: 12. CDR3 bases: TGTGCCAGCACCCCGGGACAGGGTTCACTTTCTAACTATGGCTACACCTTC. This gives the protein CASTPGQGSLSNYGYTF. Full variable domain (rest looked up from reference TRBV5-8 and TRBJ1-2): EAGVTQSPTHLIKTRGQQATLRCSPISGHTSVYWYQQALGLGLQFLLWYDEGEERNRGNFPPRFSGRQFPNYSSELNVNALELEDSALYLCASTPGQGSLSNYGYTFGSGTRLTVV.

This clone was seen just once. The CDR3 sequence is CASSEVAGGRNEQYF. The CDR3 DNA reads TGTGCCAGCAGCGAGGTAGCGGGGGGGAGGAACGAGCAGTACTTC. The chain is built from TRBV5-6 and TRBJ2-7, with 11 positions matching TRBD2. Germline lookup yields CDR1 SGHDT and CDR2 YYEEEE. Germline trimming cut 4 bases from V and 5 bases from J; bases unmatched to any gene: 8. CDR3 length: 15 residues. The whole variable domain, remainder taken from reference TRBV5-6 and TRBJ2-7, is DAGVTQSPTHLIKTRGQQVTLRCSPKSGHDTVSWYQQALGQGPQFIFQYYEEEERQRGNFPDRFSGHQFPNYSSELNVNALLLGDSALYLCASSEVAGGRNEQYFGPGTRLTVT.

The chain carries TRBV6-5 and TRBJ1-5; D is unclear. Germline V lookup: CDR1 MNHEY, CDR2 SVGAGI. The CDR3 extends over 13 amino acids. Trimming took 4 bases from V and 3 from J, leaving 7 bases between them. The CDR3 DNA follows: TGTGCCAGCAGTTTTGACAACAATCAGCCCCAGCATTTT. It is translated as CASSFDNNQPQHF.

This chain connects TRBV10-3 to TRBJ2-3; 11 nucleotides match TRBD2. The germline V gene encodes CDR1 ENHRY and CDR2 SYGVKD. The CDR3 runs to 15 residues. The V segment lost 10 bases and the J segment 5 bases; nucleotides outside the gene matches: 11. This CDR3 reads CATHSGGAVGDTQYF. Here the CDR3 DNA reads TGTGCCACCCATAGCGGGGGGGCAGTAGGAGATACGCAGTATTTT.

The J gene is TRBJ1-4, the V gene TRBV6-6; D is perhaps TRBD1 (6 bases). CDR3 length: 16 residues. Germline CDR1 and CDR2: MNHNY and SVGAGI (reference sequence). With 6 bases removed from V and 5 bases from J, the gap between germline ends came to 19 bases. The CDR3, as DNA: TGTGCCAGCAGGAATCCCCCAGGACAGATGAATGAAAAACTGTTTTTT. It specifies CASRNPPGQMNEKLFF.

Regarding this clone: The same CDR3 is also encoded by other DNA sequences in this sample. The chain couples TRBV27 to TRBJ1-6, with 7 bases aligning to TRBD1. V was pared by 2 bases and J by 7 bases, with 5 bases of the junction left unmatched. The CDR3 is 15 amino acids. CDR1 MNHEY and CDR2 SMNVEV come from the germline V gene (reference sequence). For the CDR3, the DNA is TGTGCCAGCAGTTTAGGCACAGGGGCGAATTCACCCCTCCACTTT. Its protein is CASSLGTGANSPLHF.

The gene calls are TRBV6-5 and TRBJ2-3; TRBD2 matches 9 bases. CDR3 size: 15 residues. Germline CDR1 is MNHEY and CDR2 is SVGAGI. The trim removed 5 bases at V and 2 bases at J, leaving 5 bases unmatched. Here the CDR3 DNA reads TGTGCCAGCAGTCTGAGCGGGGGGCTCACAGATACGCAGTATTTT. Residues: CASSLSGGLTDTQYF.

This rearrangement joins TRBV2 to TRBJ1-6; D is possibly TRBD1 (5 bases). This CDR3 contains 16 residues. Trimming left V 5 bases short and J 9 bases short, with 20 bases between. Germline V gene sequence: CDR1 SNHLY, CDR2 FYNNEI. The CDR3 DNA reads as TGTGCCAGCAGTACGGAGGGAGGGAGGGGTGGTTCACCCCTCCACTTT. This encodes CASSTEGGRGGSPLHF.

The rearrangement links TRBV7-3 to TRBJ1-6; the match to TRBD1 covers 9 bases. Germline V lookup: CDR1 SGHTA, CDR2 FQGTGA. Unmatched junction bases numbered 4, after V lost 3 bases and J lost 10 bases. The CDR3 totals 14 residues. In nucleotides, the CDR3 is TGTGCCAGCAGCTTTGGACAGGGGAACTCACCCCTCCACTTT. Translated, it gives CASSFGQGNSPLHF. Together with reference TRBV7-3 and TRBJ1-6, the CDR3 gives the full variable domain: GAGVSQTPSNKVTEKGKYVELRCDPISGHTALYWYRQSLGQGPEFLIYFQGTGAADDSGLPNDRFFAVRPEGSVSTLKIQRTERGDSAVYLCASSFGQGNSPLHFGNGTRLTVT.

In its sample, this clone was seen once. V gene TRBV10-3 combines with J gene TRBJ1-1; tentatively, D is TRBD1 (6 bases). Trimming left V 10 bases short and J 0 bases short, with 18 bases between. The CDR3 length is 15 residues. Germline CDR1 reads ENHRY; CDR2 reads SYGVKD. The CDR3 DNA reads as TGTGCCACCAGCACAGGGTCATATTTGAACACTGAAGCTTTCTTT. It codes for CATSTGSYLNTEAFF.

The genes are TRBV4-3 and TRBJ1-1; TRBD1 aligns across 10 bases. Trimming at V came to 0 bases and at J to 3 bases, leaving 4 bases not matched to a gene. CDR3 length: 16 amino acids. Germline lookup yields CDR1 LGHNA and CDR2 YSLEER. The CDR3: CASSQDRDRGDTEAFF. The CDR3 DNA reads as TGCGCCAGCAGCCAAGATAGGGACAGGGGAGACACTGAAGCTTTCTTT.

The chain is built from TRBV30 and TRBJ1-2; 7 nucleotides align to TRBD1. The germline V gene has CDR1 GTSNPN and CDR2 SVGIG (reference sequence). V lost 3 bases to trimming and J lost 4 bases; unmatched junction nucleotides: 5. The CDR3 length is 13 residues. The CDR3 bases are TGTGCCTGGAGCCGACAGGGTCCCTATGGCTACACCTTC. Translating it yields CAWSRQGPYGYTF.

In DNA form, the CDR3 reads TGTGCCAGCAGCTATGGGAGTTTTGAAGGGGAAGCTTTCTTT. This gives the protein CASSYGSFEGEAFF. The J gene is TRBJ1-1, the V gene TRBV7-6, with D unclear. This CDR3 region has 14 residues. V lost 4 bases, J lost 8 bases, and 17 bases lay in between. Germline V gene data show CDR1 as SGHVS and CDR2 as FNYEAQ.

The chain carries TRBV6-5 and TRBJ2-7; D unclear. V was cut by 3 bases and J by 3 bases, with 9 bases left in between. CDR1 is MNHEY and CDR2 is SVGAGI in the germline V gene. CDR3 length: 13 amino acids. The CDR3, as DNA: TGTGCCAGCAGTTATCCCGGAGACTACGAGCAGTACTTC. Its translation: CASSYPGDYEQYF.

The J gene is TRBJ2-7, the V gene TRBV2; TRBD2 might be the D (6 bases). This CDR3 is 15 amino acids long. Germline CDR1 reads SNHLY; CDR2 reads FYNNEI. V was shortened by 6 bases and J by 0 bases, with 15 bases between the two germline ends. The CDR3 region has the DNA TGTGCCAGCAGAAAGGAGGGAGTAAGCTCCTACGAGCAGTACTTC. Translated, it gives CASRKEGVSSYEQYF.

The V call is TRBV9, the J call TRBJ2-5, with TRBD2 matching over 11 bases. The CDR3 runs 17 residues. Germline trimming cut 3 bases from V and 1 base from J; bases unmatched to any gene: 8. CDR1 SGDLS and CDR2 YYNGEE come from the germline V gene. In nucleotides, the CDR3 is TGTGCCAGCAGCGAGGGAGGGACTAGCGGACTCCAAGAGACCCAGTACTTC. This codes for CASSEGGTSGLQETQYF.

The chain joins TRBV7-6 to TRBJ2-5; D possibly corresponds to TRBD1 (6 bases). This CDR3 comprises 15 residues. Trimming pared 3 bases from V and 2 bases from J, leaving 13 bases between. Looked up from germline, CDR1 is SGHVS and CDR2 is FNYEAQ. The CDR3 bases are TGTGCCAGCAGCTTGGGGGCCGTTTCACAAGAGACCCAGTACTTC. Encoded protein: CASSLGAVSQETQYF.

CDR3 sequence: CASSSWDSFMNTEAFF. The CDR3 bases are TGTGCCAGCAGCTCATGGGACAGCTTTATGAACACTGAAGCTTTCTTT. V usage is TRBV5-4 and J usage is TRBJ1-1, with 7 bases lining up with TRBD1. V was clipped by 3 bases and J by 0 bases; unmatched bases: 8. Per germline, CDR1 SGHNT and CDR2 YYREEE (reference sequence). The CDR3 contains 16 residues.

Regarding this clone: Lacking the conserved final phenylalanine or tryptophan, this CDR3 likely reflects a read error. Here the CDR3 DNA reads TGTGCCAGCAGTGAAACAGGGAAAACCGGGGAAGCTTTCGTT. Translation gives CASSETGKTGEAFV. The chain carries TRBV2 and TRBJ1-1, with D possibly TRBD1 on 6 matching bases. The V end was cut by 2 bases, the J end by 8 bases, with 15 bases between. Germline CDR1 is SNHLY and CDR2 is FYNNEI. This CDR3 has 14 residues.

This clone was picked up a small number of times. The chain combines TRBV30 with TRBJ2-5; a possible D gene is TRBD1 (5 bases). The J call could be wrong; TRBJ2-7 is a better fit for the DNA end. Germline V gene sequence: CDR1 GTSNPN, CDR2 SVGIG (reference sequence). The CDR3 runs to 11 residues. CDR3: CACEKGVEQYF. CDR3 DNA: TGTGCCTGCGAAAAAGGGGTCGAGCAGTACTTC.